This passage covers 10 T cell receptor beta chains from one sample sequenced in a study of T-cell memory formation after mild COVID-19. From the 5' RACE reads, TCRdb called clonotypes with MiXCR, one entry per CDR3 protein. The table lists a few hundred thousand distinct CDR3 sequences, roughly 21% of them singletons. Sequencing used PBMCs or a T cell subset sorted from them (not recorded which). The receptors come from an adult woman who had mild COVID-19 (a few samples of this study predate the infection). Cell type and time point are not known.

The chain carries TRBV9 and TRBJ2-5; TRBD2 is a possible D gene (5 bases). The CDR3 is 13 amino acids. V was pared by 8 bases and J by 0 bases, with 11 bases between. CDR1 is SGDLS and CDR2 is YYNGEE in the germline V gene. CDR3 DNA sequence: TGTGCCAGTACCCCGGGAAACCAAGAGACCCAGTACTTC. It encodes CASTPGNQETQYF. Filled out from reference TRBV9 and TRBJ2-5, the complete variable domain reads DSGVTQTPKHLITATGQRVTLRCSPRSGDLSVYWYQQSLDQGLQFLIQYYNGEERAKGNILERFSAQQFPDLHSELNLSSLELGDSALYFCASTPGNQETQYFGPGTRLLVL.

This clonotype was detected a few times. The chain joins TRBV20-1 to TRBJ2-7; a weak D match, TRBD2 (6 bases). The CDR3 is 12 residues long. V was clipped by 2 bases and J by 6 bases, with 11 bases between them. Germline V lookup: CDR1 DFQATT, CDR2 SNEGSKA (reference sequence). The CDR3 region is CSARTSMGEQYF. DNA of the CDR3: TGCAGTGCTAGAACTAGCATGGGCGAGCAGTACTTC.

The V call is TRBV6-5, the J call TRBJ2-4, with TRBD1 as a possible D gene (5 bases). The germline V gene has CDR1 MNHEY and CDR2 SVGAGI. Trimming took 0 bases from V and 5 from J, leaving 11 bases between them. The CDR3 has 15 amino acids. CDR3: CASSYSTQAQNIQYF. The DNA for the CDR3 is TGTGCCAGCAGTTACTCGACACAGGCCCAAAACATTCAGTACTTC.

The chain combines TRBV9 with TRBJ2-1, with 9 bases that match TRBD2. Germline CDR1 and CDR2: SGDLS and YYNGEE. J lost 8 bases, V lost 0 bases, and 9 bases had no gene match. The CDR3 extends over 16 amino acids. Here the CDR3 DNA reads TGTGCCAGCAGCGTAGGGGCGGGGGGGCCTAGGGATGAGCAGTTCTTC. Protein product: CASSVGAGGPRDEQFF.

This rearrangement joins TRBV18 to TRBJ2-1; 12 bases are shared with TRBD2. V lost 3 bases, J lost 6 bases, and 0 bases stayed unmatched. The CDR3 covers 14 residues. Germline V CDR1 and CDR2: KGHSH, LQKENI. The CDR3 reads CASSPGLAGNEQFF. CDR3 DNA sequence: TGTGCCAGCTCACCGGGACTAGCGGGCAATGAGCAGTTCTTC.

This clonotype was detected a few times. CDR3 sequence (DNA): TGCAGTGCCCCCCGCAGGGCGCGGGGGTTCTTC. Protein product: CSAPRRARGFF. The J gene is TRBJ2-1, the V gene TRBV20-1; D possibly corresponds to TRBD2 (6 bases). The ends were cut back, 6 bases at V and 15 bases at J, with 18 bases in the middle. There are 11 residues in the CDR3. Germline CDR1 reads DFQATT; CDR2 reads SNEGSKA (reference sequence).

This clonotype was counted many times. The CDR3 reads CAISEPQRTGTGELFF. CDR3 in DNA: TGTGCCATCAGTGAGCCGCAGCGGACCGGGACCGGGGAGCTGTTTTTT. The V call is TRBV10-3, the J call TRBJ2-2; D is perhaps TRBD2 (5 bases). Germline assignment: CDR1 ENHRY and CDR2 SYGVKD. The CDR3 is 16 residues long. The V gene lost 2 bases and the J gene lost 5 bases, with 15 bases spanning the gap.

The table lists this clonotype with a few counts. CDR3 sequence: CASSPNWGSSYEQYF. As DNA, the CDR3 is TGTGCCAGCAGTCCCAACTGGGGAAGCTCCTACGAGCAGTACTTC. V is TRBV28 and J is TRBJ2-7; D gene unclear. Trimming shortened V by 5 bases and J by 0 bases, and 14 bases separated the two germline ends. The V gene's germline CDR1 is MDHEN and CDR2 SYDVKM. This CDR3 is 15 amino acids long.

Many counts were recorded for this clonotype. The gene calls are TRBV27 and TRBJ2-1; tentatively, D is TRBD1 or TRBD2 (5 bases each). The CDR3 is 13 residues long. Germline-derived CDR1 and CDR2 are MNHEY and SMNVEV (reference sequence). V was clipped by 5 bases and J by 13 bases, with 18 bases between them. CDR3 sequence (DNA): TGTGCCAGCAGTCCTTCGGGACCCAGGAGACAGTTCTTC. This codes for CASSPSGPRRQFF.

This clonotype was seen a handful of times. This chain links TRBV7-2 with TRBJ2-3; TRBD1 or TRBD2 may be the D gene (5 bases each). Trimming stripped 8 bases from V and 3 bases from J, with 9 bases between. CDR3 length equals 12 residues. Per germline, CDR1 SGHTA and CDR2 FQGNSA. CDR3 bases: TGTGCCAGCGGGGGAGATACAGATACGCAGTATTTT. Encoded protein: CASGGDTDTQYF. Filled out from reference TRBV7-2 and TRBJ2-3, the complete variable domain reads GAGVSQSPSNKVTEKGKDVELRCDPISGHTALYWYRQSLGQGLEFLIYFQGNSAPDKSGLPSDRFSAERTGGSVSTLTIQRTQQEDSAVYLCASGGDTDTQYFGPGTRLTVL.